This is a list of T cell receptor beta chains from one sample in a study of blood T cells in healthy people across ages. TCRdb independently ran MiXCR on the 5' RACE reads; one entry per CDR3 protein. Of more than 500,000 distinct CDR3 sequences in the sample, roughly a quarter were seen once. These same records also appear under a second study, on T cells of mothers and their children.

Input material: blood. Source of these receptors: a boy between 2 and 10 years old in good health. Both conserved end residues are part of each CDR3. A D gene is named only where the DNA matches it firmly. Some rows mark clone size as missing; the rest say once, few, many or name a class of expanded clone.

D	size	V	J	CDR3	DNA
TRBD2	.	TRBV14	TRBJ2-1	CASSQDRGGTSGGDEQFF	TGTGCCAGCAGCCAAGATCGTGGCGGGACTAGCGGGGGAGATGAGCAGTTCTTC
.	.	TRBV27	TRBJ1-2	CASSSPSNPRGYTF	TGTGCCAGCAGTTCCCCCTCTAATCCGAGAGGCTACACCTTC
.	few	TRBV10-3	TRBJ2-3	CAIKAGLSTDTQYF	TGTGCCATCAAGGCAGGTCTTAGCACAGATACGCAGTATTTT
.	many	TRBV6-5	TRBJ1-5	CASAPTVNQPQHF	TGTGCCAGCGCCCCGACAGTCAATCAGCCCCAGCATTTT
TRBD2	.	TRBV20-1	TRBJ2-1	CSAREGLAGGPAGNEQFF	TGCAGTGCTAGAGAGGGGCTAGCGGGGGGGCCAGCGGGAAATGAGCAGTTCTTC
.	few	TRBV11-3	TRBJ2-3	CASSLGPPDTQYF	TGTGCCAGCAGCTTAGGCCCCCCAGATACGCAGTATTTT
.	few	TRBV7-8	TRBJ2-7	CASSLLVNSYEQYF	TGTGCCAGCAGCTTACTAGTAAACTCCTACGAGCAGTACTTC
.	.	TRBV6-1	TRBJ2-2	CASEWSRPGAGELFF	TGTGCCAGCGAGTGGTCAAGGCCCGGGGCCGGGGAGCTGTTTTTT
.	few	TRBV27	TRBJ2-1	CASSQGTAAQQFF	TGTGCCAGCAGCCAAGGGACTGCGGCTCAGCAGTTCTTC
.	.	TRBV4-1	TRBJ2-4	CASSQGVIGRTKNIQYF	TGCGCCAGCAGCCAAGGGGTTATCGGCAGAACCAAAAACATTCAGTACTTC
.	.	TRBV10-3	TRBJ2-3	CAISELRDTDTQYF	TGTGCCATCAGTGAATTGCGGGACACAGATACGCAGTATTTT
.	few	TRBV2	TRBJ2-5	CASSDTGPRQETQYF	TGTGCCAGCAGTGATACCGGGCCTAGACAAGAGACCCAGTACTTC
TRBD1	few	TRBV7-8	TRBJ2-4	CASSDMTGAKNIQYF	TGTGCCAGCAGCGACATGACAGGGGCCAAAAACATTCAGTACTTC
.	few	TRBV12-3/TRBV12-4	TRBJ1-2	CASSLGIGYGYTF	TGTGCCAGCAGTTTAGGAATCGGCTATGGCTACACCTTC
.	few	TRBV7-9	TRBJ1-4	CASSFMAVRNEKLFF	TGTGCCAGCAGCTTTATGGCAGTCCGTAATGAAAAACTGTTTTTT
TRBD1	few	TRBV11-2	TRBJ1-1	CASSLAYDRGSRWTEAFF	TGTGCCAGCAGCTTAGCTTACGACAGGGGGTCCCGATGGACTGAAGCTTTCTTT
.	few	TRBV3-1	TRBJ2-3	CASSQGLVGVITDTQYF	TGTGCCAGCAGCCAAGGGCTAGTGGGAGTTATCACAGATACGCAGTATTTT
.	many	TRBV12-3/TRBV12-4	TRBJ1-6	CASTDGYNSPLHF	TGTGCCAGCACAGACGGATATAATTCACCCCTCCACTTT
.	.	TRBV4-3	TRBJ2-7	CASSQDYGMSSYEQYF	TGCGCCAGCAGCCAAGACTACGGAATGAGCTCCTACGAGCAGTACTTC
.	.	TRBV3-1	TRBJ1-3	CASSQEGLYTIYF	TGTGCCAGCAGCCAAGAAGGTCTCTACACCATATATTTT
.	.	TRBV2	TRBJ2-5	CASTEGGIQKTQYF	TGTGCCAGCACTGAGGGGGGCATTCAAAAGACCCAGTACTTC
TRBD1	.	TRBV7-2	TRBJ1-2	CASSPRGVAGGYTF	TGTGCCAGCAGCCCCAGGGGGGTTGCAGGTGGCTACACCTTC
.	few	TRBV6-2/TRBV6-3	TRBJ2-3	CASSYGPIMVRGHTDTQYF	TGTGCCAGCAGTTACGGCCCTATAATGGTGCGTGGACACACAGATACGCAGTATTTT
.	few	TRBV6-5	TRBJ2-7	CASSYRQVNYEQYF	TGTGCCAGCAGTTACAGGCAGGTGAATTACGAGCAGTACTTC
.	many	TRBV7-2	TRBJ2-3	CASSLAGPQYF	TGTGCCAGCAGCTTAGCGGGACCGCAGTATTTT
TRBD1	few	TRBV7-9	TRBJ1-4	CASSLVTGVEKLFF	TGTGCCAGCAGCTTAGTCACAGGGGTTGAAAAACTGTTTTTT
TRBD2	.	TRBV29-1	TRBJ2-2	CSVTSASAGELFF	TGCAGCGTCACTAGCGCCTCGGCCGGGGAGCTGTTTTTT
TRBD1	few	TRBV2	TRBJ2-6	CASSAGQGAEANVLTF	TGTGCCAGCTCAGCGGGACAGGGTGCTGAGGCCAACGTCCTGACTTTC
TRBD2	many	TRBV11-2	TRBJ2-3	CASSNSGRPTDTQYF	TGTGCCAGCAGCAATAGCGGGAGACCCACAGATACGCAGTATTTT
.	many	TRBV6-6	TRBJ2-7	CASSYSGQGYEQYF	TGTGCCAGCAGTTACTCGGGGCAGGGTTACGAGCAGTACTTC
TRBD2	.	TRBV29-1	TRBJ2-3	CSVGLAGDPTDTQYF	TGCAGCGTTGGGTTAGCGGGGGACCCCACAGATACGCAGTATTTT
TRBD1	few	TRBV15	TRBJ1-2	CATSRDTFSGTAYGYTF	TGTGCCACCAGCAGAGATACATTCTCCGGGACAGCCTATGGCTACACCTTC
.	.	TRBV7-6	TRBJ2-2	CASSSDSDPRELFF	TGTGCCAGCAGCTCGGACTCAGATCCTCGGGAGCTGTTTTTT
TRBD1	.	TRBV5-1	TRBJ2-3	CASSYGTETDTQYF	TGCGCCAGCAGCTACGGGACAGAAACAGATACGCAGTATTTT
.	few	TRBV7-2	TRBJ1-3	CASSFQSYSPTSSGNTIYF	TGTGCCAGCAGCTTTCAATCGTACAGCCCGACCTCCTCTGGAAACACCATATATTTT
.	.	TRBV12-3/TRBV12-4	TRBJ2-3	CASSLSNWGTQYF	TGTGCCAGCAGTTTATCGAATTGGGGTACGCAGTATTTT
.	few	TRBV7-8	TRBJ2-3	CASSLASIGASTDTQYF	TGTGCCAGCAGCTTAGCTTCTATCGGGGCCAGCACAGATACGCAGTATTTT
TRBD1	few	TRBV15	TRBJ2-7	CATSREKGALLYEQYF	TGTGCCACCAGCAGAGAGAAGGGGGCCTTATTATACGAGCAGTACTTC
.	.	TRBV12-5	TRBJ2-7	CASGLVAGRTYF	TGTGCTAGTGGTTTGGTAGCCGGACGGACATACTTC
.	.	TRBV27	TRBJ1-1	CASSLSPNRVYTEAFF	TGTGCCAGCAGTTTGTCGCCCAACAGGGTGTACACTGAAGCTTTCTTT
.	few	TRBV12-3/TRBV12-4	TRBJ2-1	CASSLKVNEQFF	TGTGCCAGCAGTTTAAAGGTGAATGAGCAGTTCTTC
TRBD1	few	TRBV7-8	TRBJ2-5	CASSPKGQGPETQYF	TGTGCCAGCAGCCCAAAGGGACAGGGTCCAGAGACCCAGTACTTC